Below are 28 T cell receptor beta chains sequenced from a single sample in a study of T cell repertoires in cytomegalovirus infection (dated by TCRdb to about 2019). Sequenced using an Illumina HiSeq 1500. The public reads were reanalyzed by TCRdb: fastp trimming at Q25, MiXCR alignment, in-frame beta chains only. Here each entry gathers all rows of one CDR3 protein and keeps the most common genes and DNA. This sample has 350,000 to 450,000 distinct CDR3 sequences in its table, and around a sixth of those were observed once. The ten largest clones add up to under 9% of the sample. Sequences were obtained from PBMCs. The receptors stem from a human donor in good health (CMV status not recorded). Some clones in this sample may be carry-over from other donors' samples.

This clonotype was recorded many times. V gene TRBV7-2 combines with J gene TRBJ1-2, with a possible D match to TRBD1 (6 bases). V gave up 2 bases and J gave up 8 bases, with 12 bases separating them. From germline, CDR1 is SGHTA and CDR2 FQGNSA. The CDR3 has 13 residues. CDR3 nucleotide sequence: TGTGCCAGCAGCTTAAGGGGGGATTGGGGCTACACCTTC. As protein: CASSLRGDWGYTF.

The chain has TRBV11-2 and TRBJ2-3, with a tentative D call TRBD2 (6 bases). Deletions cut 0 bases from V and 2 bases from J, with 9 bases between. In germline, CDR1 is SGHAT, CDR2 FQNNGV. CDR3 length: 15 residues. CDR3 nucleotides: TGTGCCAGCAGCTTAGATCCGGGGGTCACAGATACGCAGTATTTT. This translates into CASSLDPGVTDTQYF. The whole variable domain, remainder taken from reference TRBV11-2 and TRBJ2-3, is EAGVAQSPRYKIIEKRQSVAFWCNPISGHATLYWYQQILGQGPKLLIQFQNNGVVDDSQLPKDRFSAERLKGVDSTLKIQPAKLEDSAVYLCASSLDPGVTDTQYFGPGTRLTVL.

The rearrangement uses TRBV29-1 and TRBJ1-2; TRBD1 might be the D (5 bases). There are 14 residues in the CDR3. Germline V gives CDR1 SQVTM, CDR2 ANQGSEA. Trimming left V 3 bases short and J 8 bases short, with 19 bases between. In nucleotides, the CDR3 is TGCAGCGTTGACCGCAACGAAGGGGCAGGGGGCTACACCTTC. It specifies CSVDRNEGAGGYTF.

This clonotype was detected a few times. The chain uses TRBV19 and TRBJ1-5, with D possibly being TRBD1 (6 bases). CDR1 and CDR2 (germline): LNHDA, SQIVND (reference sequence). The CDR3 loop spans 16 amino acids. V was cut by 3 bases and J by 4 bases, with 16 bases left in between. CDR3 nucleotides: TGTGCCAGTAGTATGTATTCAGGGGCCACGAATCAGCCCCAGCATTTT. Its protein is CASSMYSGATNQPQHF.

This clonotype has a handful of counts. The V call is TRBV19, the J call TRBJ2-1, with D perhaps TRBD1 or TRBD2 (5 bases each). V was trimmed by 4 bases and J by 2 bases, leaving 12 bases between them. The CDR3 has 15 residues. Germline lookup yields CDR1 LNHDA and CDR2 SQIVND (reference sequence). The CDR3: CASSRDGGPYNEQFF. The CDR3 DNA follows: TGTGCCAGTAGTAGGGACGGCGGGCCCTACAATGAGCAGTTCTTC.

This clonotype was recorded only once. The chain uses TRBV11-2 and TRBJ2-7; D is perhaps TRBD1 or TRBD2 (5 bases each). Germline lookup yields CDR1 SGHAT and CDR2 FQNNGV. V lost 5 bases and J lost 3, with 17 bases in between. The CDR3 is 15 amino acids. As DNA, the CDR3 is TGTGCCAGCAGCCACGCCGGGGCAACGGTCTACGAGCAGTACTTC. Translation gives CASSHAGATVYEQYF.

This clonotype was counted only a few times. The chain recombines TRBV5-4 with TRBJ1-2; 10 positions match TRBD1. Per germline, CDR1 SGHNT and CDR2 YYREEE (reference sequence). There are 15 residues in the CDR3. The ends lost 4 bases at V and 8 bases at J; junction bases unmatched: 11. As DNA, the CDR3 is TGTGCCAGCAGCCCGGGACAGGGGCGGGTATACGGCTACACCTTC. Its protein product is CASSPGQGRVYGYTF.

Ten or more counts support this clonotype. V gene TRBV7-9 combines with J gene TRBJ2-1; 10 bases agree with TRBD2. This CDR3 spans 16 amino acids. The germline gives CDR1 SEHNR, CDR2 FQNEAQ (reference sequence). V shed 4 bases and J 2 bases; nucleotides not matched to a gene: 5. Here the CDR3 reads CASSSIAGGPYNEQFF. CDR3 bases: TGTGCCAGCAGCTCAATAGCGGGGGGTCCCTACAATGAGCAGTTCTTC.

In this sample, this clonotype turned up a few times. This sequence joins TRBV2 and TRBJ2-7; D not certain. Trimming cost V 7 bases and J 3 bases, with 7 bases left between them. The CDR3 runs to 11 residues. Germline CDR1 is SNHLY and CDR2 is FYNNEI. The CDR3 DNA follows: TGTGCCAGCAAGGTTATCTACGAGCAGTACTTC. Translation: CASKVIYEQYF.

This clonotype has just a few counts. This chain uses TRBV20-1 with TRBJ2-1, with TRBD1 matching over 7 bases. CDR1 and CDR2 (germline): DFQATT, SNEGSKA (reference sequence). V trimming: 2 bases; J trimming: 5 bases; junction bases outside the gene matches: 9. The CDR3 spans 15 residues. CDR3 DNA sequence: TGCAGTGCTAGAACAACAGGGGCCATTCACAATGAGCAGTTCTTC. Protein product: CSARTTGAIHNEQFF.

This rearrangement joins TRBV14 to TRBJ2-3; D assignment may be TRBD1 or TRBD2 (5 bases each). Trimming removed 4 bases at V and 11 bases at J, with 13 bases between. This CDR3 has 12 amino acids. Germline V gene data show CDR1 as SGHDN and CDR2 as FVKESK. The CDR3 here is CASSLALGGQYF. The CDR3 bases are TGTGCCAGCAGCCTGGCTCTTGGGGGGCAGTATTTT.

Here the CDR3 reads CASSPGPTQETQYF. The CDR3 DNA follows: TGTGCCAGCAGCCCGGGCCCAACCCAAGAGACCCAGTACTTC. The V gene is TRBV2, the J gene TRBJ2-5; the D is unclear. CDR3 length equals 14 residues. Trimming stripped 6 bases from V and 1 base from J, with 12 bases between. Germline CDR1 and CDR2: SNHLY and FYNNEI.

The CDR3 is CSARRSTHGYTF. CDR3 DNA sequence: TGCAGTGCTAGACGGTCGACTCATGGCTACACCTTC. This chain joins TRBV20-1 and TRBJ1-2; the D is unclear. The CDR3 spans 12 residues. Trimming removed 2 bases from V and 6 bases from J, with 10 bases in between. The germline V gene encodes CDR1 DFQATT and CDR2 SNEGSKA (reference sequence).

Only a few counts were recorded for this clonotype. DNA for the CDR3: TGTGCCAGCCTTGATGTGGGTGAGGGCTACACCTTC. It translates to CASLDVGEGYTF. The chain employs TRBV5-6 and TRBJ1-2; D not certain. This CDR3 comprises 12 residues. Deletions cut 7 bases from V and 8 bases from J, with 15 bases between. Germline loops: CDR1 SGHDT, CDR2 YYEEEE.

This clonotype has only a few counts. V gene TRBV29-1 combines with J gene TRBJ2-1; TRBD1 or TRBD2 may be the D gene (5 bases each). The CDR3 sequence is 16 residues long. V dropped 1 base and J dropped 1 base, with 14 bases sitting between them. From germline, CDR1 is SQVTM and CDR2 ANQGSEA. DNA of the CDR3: TGCAGCGTTGAAGGGAAACGGGGCGTATCCTACAATGAGCAGTTCTTC. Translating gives CSVEGKRGVSYNEQFF.

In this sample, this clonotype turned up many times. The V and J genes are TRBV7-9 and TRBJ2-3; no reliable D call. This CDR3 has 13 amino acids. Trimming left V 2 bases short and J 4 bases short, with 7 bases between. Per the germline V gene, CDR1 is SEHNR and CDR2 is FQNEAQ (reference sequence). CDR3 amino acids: CASSLFWSDTQYF. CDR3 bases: TGTGCCAGCAGCTTATTTTGGTCAGATACGCAGTATTTT.

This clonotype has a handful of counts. CDR3 DNA sequence: TGTGCCAGCAAACCGGCGTTGGAGGACGCGGAGCTGTTTTTT. This translates into CASKPALEDAELFF. This sequence joins TRBV11-1 and TRBJ2-2, with D possibly being TRBD2 (5 bases). This CDR3 is 14 amino acids long. Trimming cost V 7 bases and J 10 bases, with 19 bases left between them. Germline lookup yields CDR1 SGHAT and CDR2 FQDESV (reference sequence).

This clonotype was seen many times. The CDR3 sequence: CASSRITGPTYEQYF. CDR3 coding DNA: TGTGCCAGCAGCAGGATTACGGGGCCGACCTACGAGCAGTACTTC. The chain recombines TRBV7-8 with TRBJ2-7; perhaps D is TRBD1 or TRBD2 (5 bases each). Germline lookup yields CDR1 SGHVS and CDR2 FQNEAQ. The length of the CDR3 is 15 residues. Trimming shortened V by 5 bases and J by 2 bases, and 16 bases separated the two germline ends.

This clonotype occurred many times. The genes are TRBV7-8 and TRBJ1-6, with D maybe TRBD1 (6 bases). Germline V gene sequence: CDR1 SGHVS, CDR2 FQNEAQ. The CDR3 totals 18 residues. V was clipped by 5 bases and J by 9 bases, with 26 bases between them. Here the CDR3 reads CASSDRLPGPTTGSPLHF. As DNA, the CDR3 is TGTGCCAGCAGCGACAGGCTCCCCGGCCCTACGACGGGTTCACCCCTCCACTTT.

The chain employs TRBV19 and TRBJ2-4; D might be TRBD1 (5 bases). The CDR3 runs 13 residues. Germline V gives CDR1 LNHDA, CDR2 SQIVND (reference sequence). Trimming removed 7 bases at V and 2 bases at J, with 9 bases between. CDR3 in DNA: TGTGCCAGTAATTCAGGGACCAAAAACATTCAGTACTTC. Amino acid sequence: CASNSGTKNIQYF.

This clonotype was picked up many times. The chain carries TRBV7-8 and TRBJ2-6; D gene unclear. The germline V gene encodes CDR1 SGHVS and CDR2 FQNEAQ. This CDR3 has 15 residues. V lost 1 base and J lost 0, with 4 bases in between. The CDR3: CASSLVSSGANVLTF. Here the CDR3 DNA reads TGTGCCAGCAGCTTAGTTTCCTCTGGGGCCAACGTCCTGACTTTC.

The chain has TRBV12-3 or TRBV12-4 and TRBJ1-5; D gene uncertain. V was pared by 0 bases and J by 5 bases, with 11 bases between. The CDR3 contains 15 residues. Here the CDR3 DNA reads TGTGCCAGCAGTTTAGCGCGGTCAGACTATCAGCCCCAGCATTTT. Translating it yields CASSLARSDYQPQHF.

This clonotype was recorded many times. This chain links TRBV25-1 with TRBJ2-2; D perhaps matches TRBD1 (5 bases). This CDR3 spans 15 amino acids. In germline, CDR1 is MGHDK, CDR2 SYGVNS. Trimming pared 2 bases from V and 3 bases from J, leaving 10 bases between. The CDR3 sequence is CASSEKGRDTGELFF. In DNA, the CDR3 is TGTGCCAGCAGTGAAAAGGGGCGCGACACCGGGGAGCTGTTTTTT.

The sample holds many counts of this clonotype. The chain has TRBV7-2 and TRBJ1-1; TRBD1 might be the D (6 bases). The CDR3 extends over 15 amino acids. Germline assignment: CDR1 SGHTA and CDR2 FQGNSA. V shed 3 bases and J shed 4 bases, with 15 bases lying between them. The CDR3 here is CASSFLAQGFTEAFF. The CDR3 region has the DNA TGTGCCAGCAGCTTTTTGGCACAGGGTTTCACTGAAGCTTTCTTT.

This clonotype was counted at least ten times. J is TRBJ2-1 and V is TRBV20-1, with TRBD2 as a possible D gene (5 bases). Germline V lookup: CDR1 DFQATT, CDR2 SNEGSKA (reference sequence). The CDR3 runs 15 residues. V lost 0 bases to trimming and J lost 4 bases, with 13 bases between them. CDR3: CSARDLALAYNEQFF. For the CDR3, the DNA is TGCAGTGCTAGAGATCTCGCGCTAGCATACAATGAGCAGTTCTTC.

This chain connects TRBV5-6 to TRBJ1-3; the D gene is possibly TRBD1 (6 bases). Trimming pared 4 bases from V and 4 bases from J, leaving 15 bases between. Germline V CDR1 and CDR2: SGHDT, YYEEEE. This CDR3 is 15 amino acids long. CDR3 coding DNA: TGTGCCAGCAGCCCAACAGGGATCTACGGAAACACCATATATTTT. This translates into CASSPTGIYGNTIYF.

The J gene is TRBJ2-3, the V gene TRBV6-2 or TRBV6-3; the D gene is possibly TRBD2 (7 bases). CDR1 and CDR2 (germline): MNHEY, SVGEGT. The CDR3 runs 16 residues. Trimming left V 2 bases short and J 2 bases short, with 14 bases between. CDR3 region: CASSYEGRGFTDTQYF. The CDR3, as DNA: TGTGCCAGCAGTTACGAGGGGAGGGGGTTCACAGATACGCAGTATTTT.

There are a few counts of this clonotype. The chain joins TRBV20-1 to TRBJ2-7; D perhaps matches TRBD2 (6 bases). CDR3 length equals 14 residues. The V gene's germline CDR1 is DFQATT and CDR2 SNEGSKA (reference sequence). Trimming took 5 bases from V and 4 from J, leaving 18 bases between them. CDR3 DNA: TGCAGTGCTGCCCTACCGGGACTGGGATACGAGCAGTACTTC. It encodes CSAALPGLGYEQYF.